This entry lists 10 T cell receptor beta chains sequenced from one sample in a study of blood T cell repertoires in COVID-19. Clones were sequenced by immunoSEQ multiplex PCR, and TCRdb holds only the in-frame ones, with some missing. Counted here are some 130,000 clones, 80% occurring once; the ten biggest clones make up under 2.5%. Sequencing input: peripheral blood. The receptors stem from a man aged 65 to 85 with acute or convalescent COVID-19.

The chain recombines TRBV6-5 with TRBJ1-5; 7 bases map to TRBD1. The CDR3 is 13 residues long. The V gene's germline CDR1 is MNHEY and CDR2 SVGAGI. The V and J ends lost 9 bases and 6 bases, in that order; junction bases with no gene match: 8. This CDR3 reads CASTGEMGQPQHF. CDR3 DNA sequence: TGTGCCAGTACAGGGGAGATGGGTCAGCCCCAGCATTTT.

The rearrangement links TRBV30 to TRBJ1-2; 7 nucleotides align to TRBD1. After removal of 3 bases from V and 4 bases from J, the junction contained 5 bases not matched to a gene. CDR3 length: 13 amino acids. In germline, CDR1 is GTSNPN, CDR2 SVGIG (reference sequence). CDR3 loop: CAWSAGQFYGYTF. CDR3 bases: TGTGCCTGGAGCGCGGGACAGTTCTATGGCTACACCTTC.

The chain is built from TRBV6-5 and TRBJ1-1; D remains unclear. V was shortened by 7 bases and J by 1 base, with 10 bases between the two germline ends. The CDR3 runs to 13 residues. The germline V gene has CDR1 MNHEY and CDR2 SVGAGI. CDR3 nucleotide sequence: TGTGCCAGCACCCGAGGGCCGAACACTGAAGCTTTCTTT. It encodes CASTRGPNTEAFF.

The table lists this clone with a count of one. CDR3 nucleotide sequence: TGCAGTGCTAGTAGTAGCGGGGGGCCGGGGGAGACCCAGTACTTC. Translating gives CSASSSGGPGETQYF. The V and J genes are TRBV20-1 and TRBJ2-5, with 10 bases lining up with TRBD2. Per germline, CDR1 DFQATT and CDR2 SNEGSKA (reference sequence). CDR3 length: 15 residues. V lost 3 bases, J lost 5 bases, and 9 bases stayed unmatched.

The chain employs TRBV10-3 and TRBJ1-2; D is ambiguous. The CDR3 is 14 residues long. Germline V gene sequence: CDR1 ENHRY, CDR2 SYGVKD. V dropped 6 bases and J dropped 7 bases, with 18 bases sitting between them. The chain's CDR3 is CAIRGREGGSGYTF. CDR3 bases: TGTGCCATCAGGGGAAGAGAGGGCGGCTCTGGCTACACCTTC.

The chain carries TRBV28 and TRBJ1-4; no clear D. V lost 5 bases and J lost 7, with 14 bases in between. This CDR3 is built from 14 residues. Per germline, CDR1 MDHEN and CDR2 SYDVKM. CDR3 sequence: CASSLIGRSEKLFF. For the CDR3, the DNA is TGTGCCAGCAGTCTAATTGGGAGGAGTGAAAAACTGTTTTTT. The full variable domain, rest sourced from reference TRBV28 and TRBJ1-4, is DVKVTQSSRYLVKRTGEKVFLECVQDMDHENMFWYRQDPGLGLRLIYFSYDVKMKEKGDIPEGYSVSREKKERFSLILESASTNQTSMYLCASSLIGRSEKLFFGSGTQLSVL.

V and J are TRBV30 and TRBJ1-5; perhaps TRBD1 as D (5 bases). CDR1 and CDR2 (germline): GTSNPN, SVGIG (reference sequence). Deletions cut 8 bases from V and 0 bases from J, with 17 bases between. The CDR3 is 15 amino acids. CDR3 protein: CASRGTLYSNQPQHF. CDR3 nucleotides: TGTGCCAGCCGGGGGACCCTTTATAGCAATCAGCCCCAGCATTTT. The whole variable domain, remainder taken from reference TRBV30 and TRBJ1-5, is SQTIHQWPATLVQPVGSPLSLECTVEGTSNPNLYWYRQAAGRGLQLLFYSVGIGQISSEVPQNLSASRPQDRQFILSSKKLLLSDSGFYLCASRGTLYSNQPQHFGDGTRLSIL.

V is TRBV5-1 and J is TRBJ1-4, with 9 bases lining up with TRBD1. V shed 4 bases, J shed 8 bases, and the junction held 6 bases outside the gene matches. The CDR3 has 14 residues. Germline V CDR1 and CDR2: SGHRS, YFSETQ. The CDR3 DNA reads TGCGCCAGCAGCACAGACAGGGGGAACGAAAAACTGTTTTTT. As protein: CASSTDRGNEKLFF.

This chain uses TRBV3-1 (or the pseudogene TRBV3-2) with TRBJ2-6; D perhaps matches TRBD1 (5 bases). Germline V gene data show CDR1 as LGHDT and CDR2 as YNNKEL (reference sequence). V was pared by 1 base and J by 1 base, with 11 bases between. The CDR3 is 17 amino acids. The CDR3: CASSQGDSVSGANVLTF. CDR3 in DNA: TGTGCCAGCAGCCAAGGTGACAGCGTTTCTGGGGCCAACGTCCTGACTTTC.

This sequence joins TRBV5-4 and TRBJ1-3, with D unresolved. The germline gives CDR1 SGHNT, CDR2 YYREEE (reference sequence). This CDR3 spans 15 amino acids. The ends were cut back, 0 bases at V and 0 bases at J, with 7 bases in the middle. The CDR3 DNA reads TGTGCCAGCAGCTTGGATACGGTCTCTGGAAACACCATATATTTT. Protein sequence: CASSLDTVSGNTIYF. Together with reference TRBV5-4 and TRBJ1-3, the CDR3 gives the full variable domain: ETGVTQSPTHLIKTRGQQVTLRCSSQSGHNTVSWYQQALGQGPQFIFQYYREEENGRGNFPPRFSGLQFPNYSSELNVNALELDDSALYLCASSLDTVSGNTIYFGEGSWLTVV.